This TCR beta chain was retrieved from a study of vaccination and CD4 T cells after COVID-19. The wider study: Six males and four females constituted the convalescent cohort, two of whom were Hispanic.

Concerning this clonotype: Its target is not known.

The treatment here: roughly 10-day PBMC culture with coronavirus spike peptide pools or control peptides (ViraFEST assay). From germline, CDR1 is SNHLY and CDR2 FYNNEI. CDR3 size: 14 residues. Trimming took 7 bases from V and 2 from J, leaving 14 bases between them. Cultured CD4+ T-cell DNA underwent Oncomine TCR Beta short-read sequencing. Cultured CD4+ T cells yielded the extracted genomic DNA. MiXCR, applied by TCRdb to the PCR reads, yields one record per CDR3 protein. This sample has 15,000 to 20,000 distinct CDR3 sequences, with around 50% found just once. The rearrangement links TRBV2 to TRBJ1-2, with a possible D match to TRBD1 (5 bases). Sequencing used CD4+ T cells from blood, cultured in vitro, obtained before SARS-CoV-2 vaccination. The sequence derives from a human donor who had recovered from COVID-19. The CDR3 bases are TGTGCCAGCAATCGGCTGCGACAGAACTATGGCTACACCTTC. Protein product: CASNRLRQNYGYTF.